Here is one T cell receptor beta chain with its context. Its target is unknown. The data were taken from a study of OX40 agonist ivuxolimab in advanced cancers. Trimming cost V 4 bases and J 0 bases, with 2 bases left between them. There are 11 residues in the CDR3. Germline CDR1 is SGHTS and CDR2 is YDEGEE. Study results and limitations: Among the least clonally expanded were partial responders at 0.1-3.0 mg/kg. Relative to CD4+, CD8+ T cells held more expanded clones on average.

Repertoires were generated with immunoSEQ multiplex PCR, while TCRdb's copy carries only in-frame clones and drops some. The table lists tens of thousands of clones, approximately 91% of them singletons. Autoimmune disease history or systemic immunosuppression meant exclusion. The chain links TRBV5-8 to TRBJ2-7, with D hard to call. Sequencing was performed on CD4+ or CD8+ T cells sorted from blood, taken in a trial of the OX40 agonist ivuxolimab. This clonotype originated in an adult with an advanced solid tumor such as melanoma, head and neck, liver or kidney cancer. The CDR3 reads CASSDSYEQYF. CDR3 DNA: TGTGCCAGCAGCGACTCCTACGAGCAGTACTTC.